Here is one TCR beta chain with its context. Its antigen remains unidentified. This entry is derived from a study of CD8 T cells in ankylosing spondylitis. V was clipped by 3 bases and J by 5 bases; unmatched bases: 7. The germline CDR1 and CDR2 sequences are DFQATT and SNEGSKA (reference sequence). The CDR3 length is 16 residues. Using quantitative 5'-RACE with molecular barcodes, the authors made TCR beta libraries. TCRdb reprocessed the 5' RACE reads via MiXCR and lists one record per CDR3 protein. The table has 500,000 or so distinct CDR3 sequences, 5.3% seen once. Study-wide findings and caveats: A TCR beta motif made of about 8 highly homologous variants seemed typical of ankylosing spondylitis blood.

The sample comprised blood, either unsorted or a sorted T cell fraction (not recorded which). The source of this sequence is a male donor with ankylosing spondylitis. V gene TRBV20-1 combines with J gene TRBJ2-2; 12 bases align to TRBD2. The CDR3: CSASTSGRIFTGELFF. CDR3 coding DNA: TGCAGTGCTAGTACTAGCGGGAGGATTTTTACCGGGGAGCTGTTTTTT.